Only a few counts were recorded for the clone carrying this TCR beta chain. TCRdb ran MiXCR on the 5' RACE reads and lists one entry per CDR3 protein. Of 450,000 or so distinct CDR3 sequences detected, over 11% appear once; the ten largest clones hold approximately 0.98%. Trimming shortened V by 2 bases and J by 1 base, and 9 bases separated the two germline ends. The CDR3 sequence is 14 residues long. This sample is part of a study of identical twins. The data were also submitted as part of a second study, on yellow fever vaccine responses in identical twins. As that study records: Reportedly, the T cell response mounted by twins to vaccine seemed partly convergent, partly personalized.

V and J are TRBV12-3 or TRBV12-4 and TRBJ2-7, with a weak D call TRBD2 (5 bases). The sample was CD4+ T cells sorted from blood. This TCR came from a woman aged 18-30 years in good health. CDR3 DNA: TGTGCCAGCAGTTTACAGCGGATTTCCTACGAGCAGTACTTC. As protein: CASSLQRISYEQYF.